This T cell receptor (beta chain) was identified in a study of post-analysis software for immune sequencing data. Unique molecular identifiers were carried by the TCR beta cDNA libraries. TCRdb fed the PCR reads into MiXCR, producing one record per CDR3 protein. The top ten clones hold approximately 1.7% of a sample with 550,000 to 700,000 distinct CDR3 sequences, roughly 46% of them seen once. Study-wide points: Same-batch preparations were strongly co-clustered by F measure. Controls showed lower frequencies than patients for roughly 5 TRBV segments, and TRBV5-6, TRBV5-1 and TRBV20-1 were among these.

Germline CDR1 and CDR2: SEHNR and FQNEAQ (reference sequence). The length of the CDR3 is 17 residues. V dropped 5 bases and J dropped 2 bases, with 19 bases sitting between them. In its sample, this clonotype was seen once. Antigen unknown. The TCR originated in a girl aged 10-17 years with multiple sclerosis. The specimen sequenced was blood. V and J are TRBV7-9 and TRBJ2-1; maybe TRBD1 (5 bases). DNA for the CDR3: TGTGCCAGCAGCGATTACAGGACATTAACTACCTACAATGAGCAGTTCTTC. Translated, it gives CASSDYRTLTTYNEQFF.